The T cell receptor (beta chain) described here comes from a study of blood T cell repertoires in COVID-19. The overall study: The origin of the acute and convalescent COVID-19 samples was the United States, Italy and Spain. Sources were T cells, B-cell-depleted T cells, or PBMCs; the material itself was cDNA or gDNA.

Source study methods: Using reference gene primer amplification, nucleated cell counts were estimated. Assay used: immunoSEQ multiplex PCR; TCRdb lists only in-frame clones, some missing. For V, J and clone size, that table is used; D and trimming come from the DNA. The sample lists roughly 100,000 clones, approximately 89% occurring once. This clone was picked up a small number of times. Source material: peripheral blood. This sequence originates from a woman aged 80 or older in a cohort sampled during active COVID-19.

CDR3: CASSPRTGGSGNQPQHF. DNA of the CDR3: TGTGCCAGTAGTCCCCGGACAGGGGGCTCAGGCAATCAGCCCCAGCATTTT. The chain is built from TRBV19 and TRBJ1-5, with 11 positions matching TRBD1. J was trimmed by 2 bases and V by 5 bases; bases with no gene match: 8. The CDR3 is 17 amino acids. Per the germline V gene, CDR1 is LNHDA and CDR2 is SQIVND (reference sequence).